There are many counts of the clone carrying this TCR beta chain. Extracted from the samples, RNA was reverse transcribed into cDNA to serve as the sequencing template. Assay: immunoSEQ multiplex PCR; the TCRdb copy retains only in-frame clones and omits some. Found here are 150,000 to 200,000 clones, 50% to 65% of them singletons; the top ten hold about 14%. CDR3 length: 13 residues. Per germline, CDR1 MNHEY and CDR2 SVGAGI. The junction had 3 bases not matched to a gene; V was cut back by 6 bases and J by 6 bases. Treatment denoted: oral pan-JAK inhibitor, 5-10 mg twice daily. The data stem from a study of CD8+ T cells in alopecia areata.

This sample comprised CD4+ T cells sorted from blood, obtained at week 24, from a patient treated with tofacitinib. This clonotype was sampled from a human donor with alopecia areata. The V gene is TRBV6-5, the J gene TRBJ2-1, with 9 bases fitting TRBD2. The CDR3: CASRLGLANEQFF. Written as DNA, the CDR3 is TGTGCCAGCAGACTGGGACTAGCCAATGAGCAGTTCTTC.